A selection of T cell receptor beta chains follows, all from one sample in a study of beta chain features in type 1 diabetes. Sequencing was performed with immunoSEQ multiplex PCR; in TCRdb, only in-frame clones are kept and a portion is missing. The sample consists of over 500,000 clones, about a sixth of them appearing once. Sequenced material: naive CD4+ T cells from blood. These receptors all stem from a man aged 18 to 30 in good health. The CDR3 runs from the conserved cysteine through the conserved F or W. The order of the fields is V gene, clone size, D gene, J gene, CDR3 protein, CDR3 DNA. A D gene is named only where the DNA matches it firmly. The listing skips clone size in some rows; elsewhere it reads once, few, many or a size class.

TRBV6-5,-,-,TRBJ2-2,CASRQAVTGELFF,TGTGCCAGCAGACAGGCAGTCACCGGGGAGCTGTTTTTT
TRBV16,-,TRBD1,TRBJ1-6,CASSLGQAPNSPLHF,TGTGCCAGCAGCCTCGGACAGGCACCAAATTCACCCCTCCACTTT
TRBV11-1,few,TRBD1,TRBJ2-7,CASSPGQGVYEQYF,TGTGCCAGCAGCCCCGGACAGGGAGTCTACGAGCAGTACTTC
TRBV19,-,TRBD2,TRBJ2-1,CASSIRSLAGTEQFF,TGTGCCAGTAGTATTAGGTCCCTAGCGGGAACAGAGCAGTTCTTC
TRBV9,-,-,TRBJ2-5,CASSVQAYQETQYF,TGTGCCAGCAGCGTACAAGCCTACCAAGAGACCCAGTACTTC
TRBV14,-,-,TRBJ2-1,CASQTHSGDNEQFF,TGTGCCAGCCAAACACACTCCGGAGACAATGAGCAGTTCTTC
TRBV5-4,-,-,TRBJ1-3,CASSSSGVLENTIYF,TGTGCCAGCAGCAGTTCAGGGGTCCTGGAAAACACCATATATTTT
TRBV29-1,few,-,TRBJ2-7,CSVEVRGSENEQYF,TGCAGCGTTGAAGTCCGAGGGTCGGAAAACGAGCAGTACTTC
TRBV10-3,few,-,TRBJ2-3,CAISKTRTASHTDTQYF,TGTGCCATCAGCAAAACCCGGACTGCTTCCCACACAGATACGCAGTATTTT
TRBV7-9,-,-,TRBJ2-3,CASSLGGGADTQYF,TGTGCCAGCAGCTTAGGTGGTGGGGCAGATACGCAGTATTTT
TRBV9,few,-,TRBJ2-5,CASSVVSTGQETQYF,TGTGCCAGCAGCGTAGTTAGCACTGGACAAGAGACCCAGTACTTC
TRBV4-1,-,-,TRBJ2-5,CASSQGRAFGVQTQYF,TGCGCCAGCAGCCAAGGAAGGGCATTTGGGGTACAGACCCAGTACTTC
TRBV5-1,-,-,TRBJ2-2,CASSLGQPGELFF,TGCGCCAGCAGCTTGGGACAACCCGGGGAGCTGTTTTTT
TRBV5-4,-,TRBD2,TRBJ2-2,CASSPYSGSAGELFF,TGTGCCAGCAGCCCTTATAGCGGGAGCGCCGGGGAGCTGTTTTTT
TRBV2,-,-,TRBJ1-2,CASSESGGRANYGYTF,TGTGCCAGCAGTGAATCGGGGGGCCGGGCTAACTATGGCTACACCTTC
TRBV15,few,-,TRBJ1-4,CATSRDPRGSDEKLFF,TGTGCCACCAGCAGGGACCCCCGGGGGAGCGATGAAAAACTGTTTTTT
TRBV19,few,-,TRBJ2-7,CASAGSRDIYEQYF,TGTGCCAGTGCGGGGTCCCGGGATATATACGAGCAGTACTTC
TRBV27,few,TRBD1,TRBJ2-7,CASRRTGPYEQYF,TGTGCCAGCAGGCGGACAGGGCCCTACGAGCAGTACTTC
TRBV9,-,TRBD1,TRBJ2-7,CASSPNPTGTGRSYEQYF,TGTGCCAGCAGCCCCAACCCTACCGGGACAGGGAGGTCCTACGAGCAGTACTTC
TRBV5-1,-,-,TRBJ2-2,CASSSPGPNTGELFF,TGCGCCAGCAGCTCGCCAGGGCCGAACACCGGGGAGCTGTTTTTT
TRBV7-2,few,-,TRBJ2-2,CASSPEITNTGELFF,TGTGCCAGCAGCCCAGAGATAACGAACACCGGGGAGCTGTTTTTT
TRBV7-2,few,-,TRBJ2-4,CASSLGPWDIIQYF,TGTGCCAGCAGCTTGGGCCCATGGGACATTATTCAGTACTTC
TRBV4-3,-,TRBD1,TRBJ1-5,CASSPLTGAQPQHF,TGCGCCAGCAGCCCACTGACAGGGGCTCAGCCCCAGCATTTT
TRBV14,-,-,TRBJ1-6,CASSQLNSPLHF,TGTGCCAGCAGCCAACTTAATTCACCCCTCCACTTT
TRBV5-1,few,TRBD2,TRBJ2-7,CASSKGLAYEQYF,TGCGCCAGCAGCAAGGGACTAGCCTACGAGCAGTACTTC
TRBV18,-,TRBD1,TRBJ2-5,CASSPGQGVRTQYF,TGTGCCAGCTCACCGGGACAGGGGGTGAGGACCCAGTACTTC
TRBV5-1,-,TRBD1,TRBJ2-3,CASTTGQRGTDTQYF,TGCGCCAGCACTACGGGACAGAGGGGTACAGATACGCAGTATTTT
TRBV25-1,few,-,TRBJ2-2,CANSSGRAYTGELFF,TGTGCCAATTCAAGTGGCAGGGCTTACACCGGGGAGCTGTTTTTT
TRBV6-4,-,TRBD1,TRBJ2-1,CASSAGGNSYNEQFF,TGTGCCAGCAGTGCAGGGGGCAACTCCTACAATGAGCAGTTCTTC
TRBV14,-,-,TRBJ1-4,CASSQGDSESEKLFF,TGTGCCAGCAGCCAAGGTGACTCCGAGTCTGAAAAACTGTTTTTT
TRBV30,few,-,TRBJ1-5,CAWSPGQHIMNQPQHF,TGTGCCTGGAGTCCCGGACAGCACATTATGAATCAGCCCCAGCATTTT
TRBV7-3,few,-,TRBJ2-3,CASSLAGVGTDTQYF,TGTGCCAGCAGCTTAGCAGGGGTTGGTACAGATACGCAGTATTTT
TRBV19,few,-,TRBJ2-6,CASRQAGANVLTF,TGTGCCAGTAGGCAAGCTGGGGCCAACGTCCTGACTTTC
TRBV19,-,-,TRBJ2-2,CASSIGGNTGELFF,TGTGCCAGTAGTATTGGGGGTAACACCGGGGAGCTGTTTTTT
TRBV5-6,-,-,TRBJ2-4,CASTALVGENIQYF,TGTGCCAGCACCGCGCTTGTGGGAGAAAACATTCAGTACTTC
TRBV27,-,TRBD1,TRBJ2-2,CASSWTGSNTGELFF,TGTGCCAGCAGTTGGACAGGATCGAACACCGGGGAGCTGTTTTTT
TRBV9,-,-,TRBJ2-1,CASTNYGGLARQFF,TGTGCCAGCACCAATTACGGGGGGCTAGCACGGCAGTTCTTC
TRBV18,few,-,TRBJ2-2,CASSPTTYWSTGELFF,TGTGCCAGCTCACCGACCACTTACTGGAGTACCGGGGAGCTGTTTTTT
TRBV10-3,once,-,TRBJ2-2,CAIKTNWGTGELFF,TGTGCCATCAAGACTAATTGGGGCACCGGGGAGCTGTTTTTT
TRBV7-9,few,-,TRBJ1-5,CASSLVTGPSNQPQHF,TGTGCCAGCAGCTTAGTGACAGGACCCAGCAATCAGCCCCAGCATTTT
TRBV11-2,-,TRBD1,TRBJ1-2,CASSSPQGAEYGYTF,TGTGCCAGCAGCTCCCCACAGGGGGCGGAATATGGCTACACCTTC
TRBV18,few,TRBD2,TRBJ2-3,CASSPRLAGDTQYF,TGTGCCAGCTCACCGAGACTAGCGGGAGATACGCAGTATTTT
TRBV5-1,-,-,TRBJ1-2,CASVGAGYGYTF,TGCGCCAGCGTAGGGGCGGGGTATGGCTACACCTTC
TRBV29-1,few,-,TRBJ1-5,CSVVDSNQPQHF,TGCAGCGTTGTGGACAGCAATCAGCCCCAGCATTTT
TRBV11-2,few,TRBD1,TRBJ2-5,CASSTDRGQETQYF,TGTGCCAGCAGCACCGACAGGGGCCAAGAGACCCAGTACTTC
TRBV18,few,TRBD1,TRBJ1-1,CASSPGTGMNTEAFF,TGTGCCAGCTCACCAGGGACAGGGATGAACACTGAAGCTTTCTTT
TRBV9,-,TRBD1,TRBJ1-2,CASSPDRGSGYTF,TGTGCCAGCAGCCCCGACAGGGGTTCAGGCTACACCTTC
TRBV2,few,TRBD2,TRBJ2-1,CASSRGLNNYNEQFF,TGTGCCAGCAGTAGGGGACTAAATAACTACAATGAGCAGTTCTTC
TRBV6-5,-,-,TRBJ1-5,CASSYRPPGGNQPQHF,TGTGCCAGCAGTTATCGGCCCCCGGGGGGCAATCAGCCCCAGCATTTT
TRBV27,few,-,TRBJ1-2,CASSTQGRSNYGYTF,TGTGCCAGCAGTACCCAAGGACGGTCTAACTATGGCTACACCTTC
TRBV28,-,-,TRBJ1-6,CASGKEQNSPLHF,TGTGCCAGCGGAAAGGAACAAAATTCACCCCTCCACTTT
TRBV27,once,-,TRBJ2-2,CASSSDPNGELFF,TGTGCCAGCAGTTCGGACCCAAACGGGGAGCTGTTTTTT
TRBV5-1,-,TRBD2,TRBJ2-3,CASQAGPSTDTQYF,TGCGCCAGCCAAGCGGGGCCTAGCACAGATACGCAGTATTTT
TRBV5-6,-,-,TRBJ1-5,CASSLRGGNQPQHF,TGTGCCAGCAGCCTTCGCGGGGGCAATCAGCCCCAGCATTTT
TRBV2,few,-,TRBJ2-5,CASSDRELETQYF,TGTGCCAGCAGTGACAGGGAATTGGAGACCCAGTACTTC
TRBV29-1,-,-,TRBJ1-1,CSVHGNTEAFF,TGCAGCGTTCACGGGAACACTGAAGCTTTCTTT
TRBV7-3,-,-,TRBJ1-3,CASSRDSYSGNTIYF,TGTGCCAGCAGCCGCGACAGCTATTCTGGAAACACCATATATTTT
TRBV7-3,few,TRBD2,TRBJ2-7,CASSLRASGSQYEQYF,TGTGCCAGCAGCTTAAGGGCTAGCGGGAGTCAGTACGAGCAGTACTTC
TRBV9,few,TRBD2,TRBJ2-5,CASSVATSGGIQETQYF,TGTGCCAGCAGCGTAGCTACTAGCGGGGGGATACAAGAGACCCAGTACTTC
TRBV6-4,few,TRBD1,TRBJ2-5,CASSYPQGHRETQYF,TGTGCCAGCAGCTATCCACAGGGGCATCGGGAGACCCAGTACTTC